This T cell receptor (beta chain) was sequenced during a study of response to subunit inactivated influenza vaccine. TCRdb ran MiXCR on the RT-PCR reads and lists one entry per CDR3 protein. The sample holds some 300,000 distinct CDR3 sequences, about 20% seen once. Germline loops: CDR1 ENHRY, CDR2 SYGVKD. The CDR3 runs to 15 residues. Trimming pared 6 bases from V and 3 bases from J, leaving 16 bases between. The source was PBMCs from blood, collected around 22 months after vaccination. This sequence originates from a man between 50 and 70 years old who received an inactivated influenza vaccine. This sequence joins TRBV10-3 and TRBJ2-3; tentative D call: TRBD2 (7 bases). The CDR3 loop is CAISGRGGQTDTQYF. The CDR3 region has the DNA TGTGCCATCAGCGGAAGGGGGGGGCAGACAGATACGCAGTATTTT.